These T cell receptor beta chains were read from a single sample in a study of cytomegalovirus exposure and HLA in healthy donors. Clones were read by immunoSEQ multiplex PCR, and TCRdb kept only the in-frame ones, dropping some. The sample records 120,000 or so clones, 60% to 80% being singletons. The sequenced sample consisted of PBMCs. Every receptor here comes from a young man in good health and CMV-seronegative. The CDR3 runs from the conserved cysteine through the conserved F or W. The order of the fields is J gene, V gene, CDR3 protein.

TRBJ1-6,TRBV2,CASSAGWNSPLHF
TRBJ2-2,TRBV5-1,CASSSGTGGYTGELFF
TRBJ1-1,TRBV6-1,CASSESRNTEAFF
TRBJ2-7,TRBV4-1,CASSQVDSSYEQYF
TRBJ1-2,TRBV11-1,CASSENTGVNYGYTF
TRBJ2-7,TRBV7-3,CASSLNGLADEQYF
TRBJ2-7,TRBV9,CASSVAAGGLEQYF
TRBJ1-3,TRBV2,CASSPPLFRNTIYF
TRBJ2-7,TRBV27,CASSSPSGPTYEQYF
TRBJ1-6,TRBV13,CASSFTRGGSPYNSPLHF
TRBJ1-1,TRBV19,CASSIDLEQFMNTEAFF
TRBJ2-3,TRBV6-5,CASSYTRLAGTDTQYF
TRBJ2-2,TRBV25-1,CASSARRTGETGELFF
TRBJ1-2,TRBV30,CAWWDSNVYGYTF
TRBJ2-5,TRBV28,CASSSLAGGIETQYF
TRBJ2-5,TRBV5-1,CASSSVGTGDGETQYF
TRBJ2-3,TRBV19,CASSMSSGPDTQYF
TRBJ1-2,TRBV7-8,CASSELDSWQGYTF
TRBJ2-3,TRBV19,CASSTNTGLDTDTQYF
TRBJ1-4,TRBV6-5,CASSPTGTNEKLFF
TRBJ2-1,TRBV30,CAWSGGLDSYNEQFF
TRBJ2-1,TRBV6-1,CASKSGWQGYNEQFF
TRBJ1-1,TRBV28,CASSSLATEAFF
TRBJ2-3,TRBV7-9,CASSPTGDTQYF
TRBJ1-5,TRBV5-1,CASSFGGGDQPQHF
TRBJ1-4,TRBV28,CASSDRGLGEKLFF